The rows below give T cell receptor beta chains drawn from one sample of a study of cytomegalovirus exposure and HLA in healthy donors. The data were produced by immunoSEQ multiplex PCR, yet TCRdb's version contains in-frame clones alone and is incomplete. The sample lists about 150,000 clones; 80% were seen once. The sample comprised PBMCs. Receptors originate from a young man in good health and CMV-seropositive. The CDR3 runs from the conserved cysteine through the conserved F or W. D genes are given only for firm matches. Part of the rows lack a size; the others show once, few, many or a class for expanded clones.

V gene	D gene	CDR3 length	J gene	clone size	CDR3 protein	CDR3 DNA
TRBV4-3	-	14	TRBJ1-2	-	CASSQVGGAGGYTF	TGCGCCAGCAGCCAAGTGGGGGGGGCCGGTGGCTACACCTTC
TRBV2	-	16	TRBJ1-1	-	CASSEDGGAGSTEAFF	TGTGCCAGCAGTGAAGACGGGGGGGCAGGGAGCACTGAAGCTTTCTTT
TRBV6-4	-	17	TRBJ1-3	-	CASSDSKAGSSGNTIYF	TGTGCCAGCAGTGACTCGAAAGCAGGAAGCTCTGGAAACACCATATATTTT
TRBV13	-	14	TRBJ1-2	-	CASSFRGSNYGYTF	TGTGCCAGCAGCTTTCGGGGGTCTAACTATGGCTACACCTTC
TRBV6-1	TRBD2	14	TRBJ2-5	-	CASSAERGGETQYF	TGTGCCAGCAGTGCCGAGCGGGGGGGGGAGACCCAGTACTTC
TRBV5-1	TRBD2	16	TRBJ2-7	-	CASSFQRASGYYEQYF	TGCGCCAGCAGCTTCCAAAGGGCTAGCGGGTACTACGAGCAGTACTTC
TRBV6-5	TRBD2	15	TRBJ2-5	-	CASSYGAGVQETQYF	TGTGCCAGCAGTTACGGGGCGGGGGTCCAAGAGACCCAGTACTTC
TRBV9	TRBD1	14	TRBJ1-2	-	CASSADRTGHGYTF	TGTGCCAGCAGCGCGGACCGGACAGGACATGGCTACACCTTC
TRBV10-3	TRBD1	18	TRBJ1-5	-	CAISGLPTGTGSNQPQHF	TGTGCCATCAGTGGGCTCCCAACCGGGACAGGGAGCAATCAGCCCCAGCATTTT
TRBV6-5	-	15	TRBJ1-1	-	CASSSTGFFDTEAFF	TGTGCCAGCAGTTCAACAGGGTTTTTCGACACTGAAGCTTTCTTT
TRBV27	TRBD1	13	TRBJ1-2	once	CASSRQGTYGYTF	TGTGCCAGCAGTCGACAGGGAACTTATGGCTACACCTTC
TRBV27	TRBD2	14	TRBJ2-7	-	CASSASGRSYEQYF	TGTGCCAGCAGTGCTAGCGGGAGGTCCTACGAGCAGTACTTC
TRBV30	-	13	TRBJ1-3	-	CAWLTGSGNTIYF	TGTGCCTGGCTCACAGGGTCCGGAAACACCATATATTTT
TRBV18	TRBD1	15	TRBJ1-2	-	CASSPEGQGFRGYTF	TGTGCCAGCTCACCAGAGGGACAGGGGTTTCGGGGCTACACCTTC
TRBV19	TRBD2	11	TRBJ2-1	-	CASSQREEQFF	TGTGCCAGTAGCCAGCGGGAGGAGCAGTTCTTC
TRBV6-1	TRBD2	15	TRBJ2-1	once	CASSESLAGGNEQFF	TGTGCCAGCAGTGAAAGTCTAGCGGGGGGCAATGAGCAGTTCTTC
TRBV28	TRBD2	16	TRBJ2-7	-	CASSVALAGGSYEQYF	TGTGCCAGCAGTGTGGCTCTAGCGGGAGGCTCCTACGAGCAGTACTTC
TRBV5-6	-	15	TRBJ1-6	once	CASSLAGASNSPLHF	TGTGCCAGCAGCTTAGCAGGGGCCTCCAATTCACCCCTCCACTTT
TRBV2	TRBD1	18	TRBJ1-5	-	CASSAFGTGVGGNQPQHF	TGTGCCAGCAGTGCATTCGGGACAGGGGTGGGAGGCAATCAGCCCCAGCATTTT
TRBV5-6	-	16	TRBJ2-1	few	CASSRRAQGQYNEQFF	TGTGCCAGCAGCCGCAGGGCGCAGGGGCAGTACAATGAGCAGTTCTTC
TRBV10-3	-	24	TRBJ1-5	-	CAISAEGGSASTGRAGAMGQPQHF	TGTGCCATCAGCGCCGAGGGCGGAAGCGCTAGTACAGGGAGAGCGGGGGCGATGGGTCAGCCCCAGCATTTT
TRBV18	TRBD1	15	TRBJ2-5	few	CASSRQGGAQETQYF	TGTGCCAGCTCACGACAGGGTGGGGCCCAAGAGACCCAGTACTTC
TRBV4-1	-	13	TRBJ2-7	-	CASSQESGYEQYF	TGCGCCAGCAGCCAAGAGTCGGGGTACGAGCAGTACTTC
TRBV19	-	18	TRBJ1-5	once	CASSIKFRQADSNQPQHF	TGTGCCAGTAGTATAAAGTTCAGGCAGGCCGATAGCAATCAGCCCCAGCATTTT
TRBV19	-	12	TRBJ1-5	-	CASSFRDRPQHF	TGTGCCAGTAGTTTCAGGGATCGGCCCCAGCATTTT
TRBV5-6	-	12	TRBJ1-2	-	CASSIRSYGYTF	TGTGCCAGCAGCATTCGGTCCTATGGCTACACCTTC
TRBV2	-	14	TRBJ2-7	-	CASSAETGPYEQYF	TGTGCCAGCAGTGCTGAGACAGGCCCCTACGAGCAGTACTTC
TRBV6-6	-	14	TRBJ1-6	-	CASEPQGPDSPLHF	TGTGCCAGCGAACCCCAGGGGCCGGATTCACCCCTCCACTTT
TRBV10-1	-	14	TRBJ2-7	-	CASSDFNRPYEQYF	TGCGCCAGCAGTGATTTCAACAGACCCTACGAGCAGTACTTC
TRBV4-1	TRBD1	22	TRBJ1-3	once	CASSRTITGQVVSEWAGNTIYF	TGCGCCAGCAGCCGTACTATCACCGGACAGGTGGTGTCCGAATGGGCTGGAAACACCATATATTTT
TRBV11-2	TRBD1	15	TRBJ2-3	few	CASSRRTGPRDTQYF	TGTGCCAGCAGCCGCCGGACAGGTCCACGAGATACGCAGTATTTT
TRBV7-9	-	15	TRBJ2-3	once	CASSLARRGPDTQYF	TGTGCCAGCAGCTTAGCGCGCAGGGGACCAGATACGCAGTATTTT
TRBV5-5	-	17	TRBJ1-2	-	CASSLSFAQGKDYGYTF	TGTGCCAGCAGCTTGAGCTTTGCGCAGGGAAAGGACTATGGCTACACCTTC
TRBV30	TRBD1	14	TRBJ1-2	-	CAWSKGQGSDGYTF	TGTGCCTGGAGTAAGGGACAGGGGTCGGATGGCTACACCTTC
TRBV6-1	TRBD1	16	TRBJ2-4	-	CASSDGQGRGKNIQYF	TGTGCCAGCAGTGATGGACAGGGAAGGGGCAAAAACATTCAGTACTTC
TRBV5-1	TRBD2	14	TRBJ2-2	-	CASSLQREAGELFF	TGCGCCAGCAGCTTGCAGCGGGAGGCCGGGGAGCTGTTTTTT
TRBV4-2	TRBD2	15	TRBJ2-7	-	CASSAGGGEPYEQYF	TGTGCCAGCAGCGCGGGGGGCGGGGAACCCTACGAGCAGTACTTC
TRBV28	-	17	TRBJ1-3	-	CASSLSGTAYSGNTIYF	TGTGCCAGCAGTTTATCGGGAACAGCGTACTCTGGAAACACCATATATTTT
TRBV4-1	-	15	TRBJ2-4	-	CASSQVQGGGNIQYF	TGCGCCAGCAGCCAAGTTCAGGGAGGAGGGAACATTCAGTACTTC
TRBV13	TRBD1	17	TRBJ2-7	-	CASSSSGQGARTYEQYF	TGTGCCAGCAGCTCAAGCGGACAGGGGGCGCGAACCTACGAGCAGTACTTC